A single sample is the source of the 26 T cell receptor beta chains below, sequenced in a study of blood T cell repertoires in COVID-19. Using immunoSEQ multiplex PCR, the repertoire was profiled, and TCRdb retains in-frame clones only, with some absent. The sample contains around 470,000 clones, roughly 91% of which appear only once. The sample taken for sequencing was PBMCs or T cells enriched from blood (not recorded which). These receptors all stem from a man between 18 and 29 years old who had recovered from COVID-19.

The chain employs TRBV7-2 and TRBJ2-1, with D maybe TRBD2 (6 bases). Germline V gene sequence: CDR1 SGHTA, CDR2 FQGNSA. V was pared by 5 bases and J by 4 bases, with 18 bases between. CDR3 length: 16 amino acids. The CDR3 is CASSLYIGGPYNEQFF. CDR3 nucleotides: TGTGCCAGCAGCCTATATATCGGGGGACCGTACAATGAGCAGTTCTTC.

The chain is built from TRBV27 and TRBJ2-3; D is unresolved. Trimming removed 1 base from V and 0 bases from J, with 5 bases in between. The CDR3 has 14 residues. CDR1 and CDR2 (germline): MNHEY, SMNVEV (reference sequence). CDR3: CASSLLLSTDTQYF. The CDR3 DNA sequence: TGTGCCAGCAGTTTATTACTAAGCACAGATACGCAGTATTTT.

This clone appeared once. This CDR3 reads CASSYDRGNTEAFF. The CDR3 DNA sequence: TGCGCCAGCAGTTATGACAGGGGGAACACTGAAGCTTTCTTT. V gene TRBV5-1 combines with J gene TRBJ1-1, with 8 bases identical to TRBD1. CDR1 is SGHRS, CDR2 YFSETQ, per germline. V lost 5 bases to trimming and J lost 1 base; unmatched junction nucleotides: 4. The CDR3 sequence is 14 residues long.

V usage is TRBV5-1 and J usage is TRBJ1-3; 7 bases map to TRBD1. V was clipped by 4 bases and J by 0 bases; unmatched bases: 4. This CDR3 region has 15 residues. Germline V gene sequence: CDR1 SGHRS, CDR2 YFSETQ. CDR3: CASSLQGLSGNTIYF. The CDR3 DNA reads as TGCGCCAGCAGCCTACAGGGGCTCTCTGGAAACACCATATATTTT.

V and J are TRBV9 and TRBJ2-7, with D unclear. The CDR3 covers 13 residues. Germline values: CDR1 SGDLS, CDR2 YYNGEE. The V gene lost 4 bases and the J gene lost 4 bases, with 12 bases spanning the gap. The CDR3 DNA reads TGTGCCAGCAGCACCGGGTTTACGTACGAGCAGTACTTC. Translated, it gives CASSTGFTYEQYF.

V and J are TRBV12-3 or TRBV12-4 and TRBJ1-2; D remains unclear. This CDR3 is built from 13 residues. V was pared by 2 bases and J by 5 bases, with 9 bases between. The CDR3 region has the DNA TGTGCCAGCAGTTTAAACGGTCTGTATGGCTACACCTTC. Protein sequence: CASSLNGLYGYTF.

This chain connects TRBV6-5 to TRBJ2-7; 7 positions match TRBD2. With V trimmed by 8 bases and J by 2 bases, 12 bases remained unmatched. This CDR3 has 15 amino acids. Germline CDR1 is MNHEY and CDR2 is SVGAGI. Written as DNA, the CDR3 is TGTGCCAGCTACTCTGGGGGGGTCGGCCCCTACGAGCAGTACTTC. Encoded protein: CASYSGGVGPYEQYF.

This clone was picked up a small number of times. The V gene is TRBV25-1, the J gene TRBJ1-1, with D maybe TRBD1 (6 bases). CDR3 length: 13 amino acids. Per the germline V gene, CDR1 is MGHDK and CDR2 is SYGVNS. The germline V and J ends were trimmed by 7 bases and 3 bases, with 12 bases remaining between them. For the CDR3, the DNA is TGTGCCAGCACCGCGGCAGGGGACACTGAAGCTTTCTTT. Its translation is CASTAAGDTEAFF.

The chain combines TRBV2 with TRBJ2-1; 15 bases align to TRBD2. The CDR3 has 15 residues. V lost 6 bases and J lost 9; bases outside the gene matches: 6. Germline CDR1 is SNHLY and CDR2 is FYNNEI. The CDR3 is CASRGLAGGLGEQFF. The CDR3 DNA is TGTGCCAGCAGGGGACTAGCGGGAGGTTTGGGTGAGCAGTTCTTC.

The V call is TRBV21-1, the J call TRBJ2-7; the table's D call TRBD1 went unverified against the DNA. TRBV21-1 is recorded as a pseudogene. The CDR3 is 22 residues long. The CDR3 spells CASSKVGQFGTVPMEYSYEQYF. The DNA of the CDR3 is TGTGCCAGCAGCAAAGTGGGTCAATTTGGGACAGTCCCCATGGAGTATAGTTACGAGCAGTACTTC.

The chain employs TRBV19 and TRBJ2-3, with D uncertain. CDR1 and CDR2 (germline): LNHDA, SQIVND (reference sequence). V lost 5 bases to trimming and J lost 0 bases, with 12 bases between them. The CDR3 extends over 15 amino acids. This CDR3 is CASSPEVRSTDTQYF. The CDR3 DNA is TGTGCCAGTAGTCCCGAGGTCCGGAGCACAGATACGCAGTATTTT.

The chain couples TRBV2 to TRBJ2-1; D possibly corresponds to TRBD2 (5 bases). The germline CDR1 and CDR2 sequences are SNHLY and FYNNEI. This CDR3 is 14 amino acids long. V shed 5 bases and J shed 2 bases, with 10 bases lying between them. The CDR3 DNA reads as TGTGCCAGCAGTCTCGGGAAACCCTACAATGAGCAGTTCTTC. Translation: CASSLGKPYNEQFF.

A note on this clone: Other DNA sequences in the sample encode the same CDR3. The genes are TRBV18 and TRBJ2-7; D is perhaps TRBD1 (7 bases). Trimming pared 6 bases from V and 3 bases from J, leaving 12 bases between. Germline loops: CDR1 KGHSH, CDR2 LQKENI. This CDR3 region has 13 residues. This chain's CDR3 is CASSRDSLYEQYF. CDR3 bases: TGTGCCAGCTCGCGGGACAGTCTCTACGAGCAGTACTTC.

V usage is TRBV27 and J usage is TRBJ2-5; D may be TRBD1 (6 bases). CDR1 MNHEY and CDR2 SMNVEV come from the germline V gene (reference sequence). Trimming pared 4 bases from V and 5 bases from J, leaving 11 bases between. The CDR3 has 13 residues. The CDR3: CASSSRGLETQYF. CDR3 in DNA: TGTGCCAGCAGTTCCAGGGGTTTGGAGACCCAGTACTTC.

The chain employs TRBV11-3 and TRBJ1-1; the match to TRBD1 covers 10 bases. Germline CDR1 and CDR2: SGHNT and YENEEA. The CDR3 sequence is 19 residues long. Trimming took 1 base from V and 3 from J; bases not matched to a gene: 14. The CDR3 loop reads CASSLVVKGVGTGDTEAFF. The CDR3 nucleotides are TGTGCCAGCAGCTTAGTCGTGAAGGGTGTCGGGACAGGGGACACTGAAGCTTTCTTT.

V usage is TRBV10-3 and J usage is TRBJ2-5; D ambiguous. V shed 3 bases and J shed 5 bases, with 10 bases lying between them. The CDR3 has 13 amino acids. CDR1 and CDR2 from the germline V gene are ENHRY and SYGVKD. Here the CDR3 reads CAISETPGETQYF. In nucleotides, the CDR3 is TGTGCCATCAGTGAAACCCCCGGGGAGACCCAGTACTTC.

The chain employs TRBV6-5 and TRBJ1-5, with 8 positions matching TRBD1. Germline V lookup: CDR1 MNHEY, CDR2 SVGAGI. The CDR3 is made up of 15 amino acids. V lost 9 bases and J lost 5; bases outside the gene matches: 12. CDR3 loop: CASEEWTGQDQPQHF. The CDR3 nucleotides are TGTGCCAGTGAAGAGTGGACAGGGCAGGATCAGCCCCAGCATTTT.

The CDR3 is CACGEADSPLHF. CDR3 coding DNA: TGTGCCTGCGGTGAAGCCGATTCACCCCTCCACTTT. This chain joins TRBV30 and TRBJ1-6; no definite D call. Trimming shortened V by 6 bases and J by 8 bases, and 11 bases separated the two germline ends. Germline assignment: CDR1 GTSNPN and CDR2 SVGIG (reference sequence). The CDR3 has 12 amino acids. Drawing the rest from reference TRBV30 and TRBJ1-6, the complete variable domain is SQTIHQWPATLVQPVGSPLSLECTVEGTSNPNLYWYRQAAGRGLQLLFYSVGIGQISSEVPQNLSASRPQDRQFILSSKKLLLSDSGFYLCACGEADSPLHFGNGTRLTVT.

This CDR3 reads CAWSVQSSIDRNTIYF. The DNA of the CDR3 is TGTGCCTGGAGTGTACAGTCCAGCATCGATCGAAACACCATATATTTT. V usage is TRBV30 and J usage is TRBJ1-3; D is ambiguous. With 0 bases removed from V and 5 bases from J, the gap between germline ends came to 17 bases. This CDR3 has 16 amino acids. Germline CDR1 is GTSNPN and CDR2 is SVGIG (reference sequence).

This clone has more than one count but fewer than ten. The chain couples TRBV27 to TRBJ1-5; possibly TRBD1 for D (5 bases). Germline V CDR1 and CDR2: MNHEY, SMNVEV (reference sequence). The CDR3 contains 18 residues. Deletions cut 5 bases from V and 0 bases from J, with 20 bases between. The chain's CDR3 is CASSTLGQKVHSNQPQHF. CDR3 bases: TGTGCCAGCAGTACCCTAGGACAAAAGGTCCATAGCAATCAGCCCCAGCATTTT.

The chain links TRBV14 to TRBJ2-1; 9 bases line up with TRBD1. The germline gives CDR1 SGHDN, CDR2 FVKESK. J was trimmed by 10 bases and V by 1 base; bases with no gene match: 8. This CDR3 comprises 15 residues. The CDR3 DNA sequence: TGTGCCAGCAGCCAAGGTGGGACAGGGAGCAGGGAGCAGTTCTTC. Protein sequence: CASSQGGTGSREQFF.

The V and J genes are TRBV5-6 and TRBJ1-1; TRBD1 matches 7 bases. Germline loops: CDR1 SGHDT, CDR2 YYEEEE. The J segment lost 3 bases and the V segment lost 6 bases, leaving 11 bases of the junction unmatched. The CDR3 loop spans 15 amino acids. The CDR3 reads CASTSRGGAYTEAFF. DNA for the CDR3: TGTGCCAGCACCTCCCGAGGGGGCGCTTACACTGAAGCTTTCTTT.

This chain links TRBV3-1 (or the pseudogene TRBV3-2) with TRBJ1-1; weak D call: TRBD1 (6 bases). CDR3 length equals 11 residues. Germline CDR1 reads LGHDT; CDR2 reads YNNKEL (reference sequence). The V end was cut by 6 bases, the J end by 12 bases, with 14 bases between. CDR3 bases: TGTGCCAGCAGGTTCCGGGACAAAACTTTCTTT. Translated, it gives CASRFRDKTFF.

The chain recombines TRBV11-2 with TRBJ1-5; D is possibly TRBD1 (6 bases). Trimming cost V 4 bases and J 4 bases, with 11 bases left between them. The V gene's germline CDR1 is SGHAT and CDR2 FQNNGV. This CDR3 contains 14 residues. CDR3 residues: CASSSRDKNQPQHF. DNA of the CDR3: TGTGCCAGCAGCTCCCGGGACAAAAATCAGCCCCAGCATTTT.

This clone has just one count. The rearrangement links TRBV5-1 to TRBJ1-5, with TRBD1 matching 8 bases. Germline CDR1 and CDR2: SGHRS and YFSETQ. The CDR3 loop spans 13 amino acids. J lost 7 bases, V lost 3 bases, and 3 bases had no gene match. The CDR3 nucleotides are TGCGCCAGCAGCTCGACAGGGGACCAGCCCCAGCATTTT. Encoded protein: CASSSTGDQPQHF.

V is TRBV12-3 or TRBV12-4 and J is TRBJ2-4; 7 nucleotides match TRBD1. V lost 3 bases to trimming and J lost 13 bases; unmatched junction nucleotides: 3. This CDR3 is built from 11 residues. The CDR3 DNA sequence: TGTGCCAGCAGTTTCCGGGACAGACAGTACTTC. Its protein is CASSFRDRQYF.